The T cell receptor (beta chain) described here comes from a study of T cell repertoires in cytomegalovirus infection. Study in general: Matching HLA type and CMV infection were both indicated by public TCR beta signatures. Overall study results and limits: Summed frequency of shared TCR beta families picked out CMV carriers who also had the relevant HLA. What dominated the ex vivo response were HLA-C-restricted CMV-specific TCR beta clonotypes.

TCRdb reprocessed the reads with MiXCR, giving one entry per CDR3 protein. This sample has about 920,000 distinct CDR3 sequences, with roughly 30% found just once. This clonotype was observed a handful of times. Its antigen is currently unknown. There are 15 residues in the CDR3. Trimming cost V 4 bases and J 6 bases; bases outside gene matches: 5. The source is a human donor in good health (CMV status not recorded). Some clones in this sample may be carry-over from other donors' samples. This specimen consisted of cultured CD8+ T cells from PBMCs, obtained from culture after CMV antigen stimulation. The chain combines TRBV12-3 or TRBV12-4 with TRBJ2-1; 11 positions agree with TRBD2. DNA for the CDR3: TGTGCCAGCAGTTCCCGACTAGCGGGGACCAATGAGCAGTTCTTC. Translation: CASSSRLAGTNEQFF.